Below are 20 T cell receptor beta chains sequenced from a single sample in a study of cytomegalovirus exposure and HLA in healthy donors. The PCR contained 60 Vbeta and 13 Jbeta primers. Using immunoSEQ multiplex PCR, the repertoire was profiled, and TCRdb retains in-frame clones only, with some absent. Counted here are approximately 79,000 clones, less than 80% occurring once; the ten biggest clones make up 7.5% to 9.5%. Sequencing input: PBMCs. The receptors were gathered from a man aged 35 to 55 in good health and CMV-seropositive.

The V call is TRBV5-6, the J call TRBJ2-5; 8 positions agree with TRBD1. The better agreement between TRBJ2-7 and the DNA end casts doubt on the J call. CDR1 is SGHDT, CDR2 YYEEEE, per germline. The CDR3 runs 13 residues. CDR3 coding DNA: TGTGCCAGCAAAACGGGACAGGTCTACGAGCAGTACTTC. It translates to CASKTGQVYEQYF.

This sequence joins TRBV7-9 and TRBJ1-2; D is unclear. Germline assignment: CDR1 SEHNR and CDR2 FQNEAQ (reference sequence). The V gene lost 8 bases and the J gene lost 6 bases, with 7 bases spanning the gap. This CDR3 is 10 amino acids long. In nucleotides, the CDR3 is TGTGCCAGCGGCCGTAATGGCTACACCTTC. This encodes CASGRNGYTF.

CDR3 in DNA: TGTGCCAGCAGTCCGGGGGAAGCCTACAATGAGCAGTTCTTC. The encoded protein is CASSPGEAYNEQFF. The chain combines TRBV6-4 with TRBJ2-1, with TRBD2 as a possible D gene (6 bases). Germline V gene data show CDR1 as MRHNA and CDR2 as SNTAGT. The CDR3 covers 14 residues. V was pared by 5 bases and J by 2 bases, with 10 bases between.

The CDR3 DNA follows: TGTGCCTGGAGTGTACTCTACGAGCAGTACTTC. It encodes CAWSVLYEQYF. The gene calls are TRBV30 and TRBJ2-7; D is ambiguous. V gave up 0 bases and J gave up 3 bases, with 3 bases separating them. This CDR3 has 11 residues. The germline gives CDR1 GTSNPN, CDR2 SVGIG (reference sequence).

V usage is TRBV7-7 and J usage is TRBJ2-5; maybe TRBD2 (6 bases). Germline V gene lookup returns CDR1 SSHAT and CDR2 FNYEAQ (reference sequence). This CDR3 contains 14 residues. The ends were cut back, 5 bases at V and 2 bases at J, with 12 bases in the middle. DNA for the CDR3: TGTGCCAGCAGCCCATGGGGGGATCAAGAGACCCAGTACTTC. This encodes CASSPWGDQETQYF.

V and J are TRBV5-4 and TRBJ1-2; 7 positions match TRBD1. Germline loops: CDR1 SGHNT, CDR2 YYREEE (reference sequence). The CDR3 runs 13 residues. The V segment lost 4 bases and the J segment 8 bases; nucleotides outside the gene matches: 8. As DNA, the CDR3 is TGTGCCAGCAGCACCACAGGGGTGAAAGGCTACACCTTC. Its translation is CASSTTGVKGYTF.

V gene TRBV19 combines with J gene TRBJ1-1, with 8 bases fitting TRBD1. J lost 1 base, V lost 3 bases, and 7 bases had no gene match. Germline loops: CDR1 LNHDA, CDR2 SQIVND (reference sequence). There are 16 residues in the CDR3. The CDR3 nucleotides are TGTGCCAGTAGTATGGGGACAGGTCGGGAGAACACTGAAGCTTTCTTT. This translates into CASSMGTGRENTEAFF.

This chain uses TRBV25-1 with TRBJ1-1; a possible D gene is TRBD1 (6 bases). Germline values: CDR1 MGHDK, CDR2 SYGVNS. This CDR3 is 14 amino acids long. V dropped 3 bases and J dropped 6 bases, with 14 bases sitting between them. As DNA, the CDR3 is TGTGCCAGCAGTGATATTGACAGGTACGCTGAAGCTTTCTTT. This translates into CASSDIDRYAEAFF.

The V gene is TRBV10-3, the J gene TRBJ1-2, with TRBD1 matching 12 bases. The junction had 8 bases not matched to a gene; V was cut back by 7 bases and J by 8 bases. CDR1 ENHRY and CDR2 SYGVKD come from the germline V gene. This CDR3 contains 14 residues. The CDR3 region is CAITSGTGGVGYTF. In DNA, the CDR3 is TGTGCCATCACCTCCGGGACAGGGGGCGTGGGCTACACCTTC.

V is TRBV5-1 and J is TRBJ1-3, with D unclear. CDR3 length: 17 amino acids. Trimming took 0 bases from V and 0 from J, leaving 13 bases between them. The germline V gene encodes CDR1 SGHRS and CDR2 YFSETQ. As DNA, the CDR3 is TGCGCCAGCAGCTTGGCCGGGGAAGGGCCCTCTGGAAACACCATATATTTT. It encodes CASSLAGEGPSGNTIYF.

CDR3 in amino acids: CASSLGGPMNTEAFF. Here the CDR3 DNA reads TGTGCCAGCAGCTTAGGCGGTCCAATGAACACTGAAGCTTTCTTT. The rearrangement uses TRBV7-2 and TRBJ1-1; D unclear. In germline, CDR1 is SGHTA, CDR2 FQGNSA. The CDR3 is made up of 15 amino acids. Trimming removed 1 base from V and 0 bases from J, with 9 bases in between.

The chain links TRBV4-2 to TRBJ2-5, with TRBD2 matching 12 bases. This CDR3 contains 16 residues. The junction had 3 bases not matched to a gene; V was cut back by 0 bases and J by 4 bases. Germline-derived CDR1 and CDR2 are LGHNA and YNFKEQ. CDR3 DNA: TGTGCCAGCAGCCAAGAACCTAGCGGGGGGGCAGAGACCCAGTACTTC. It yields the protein CASSQEPSGGAETQYF.

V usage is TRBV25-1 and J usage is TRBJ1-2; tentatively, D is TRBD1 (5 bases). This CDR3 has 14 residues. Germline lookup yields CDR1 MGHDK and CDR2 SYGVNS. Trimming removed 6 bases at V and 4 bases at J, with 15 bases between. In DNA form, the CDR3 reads TGTGCCAGCAGGGGCATCGGGGGAATCTATGGCTACACCTTC. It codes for CASRGIGGIYGYTF.

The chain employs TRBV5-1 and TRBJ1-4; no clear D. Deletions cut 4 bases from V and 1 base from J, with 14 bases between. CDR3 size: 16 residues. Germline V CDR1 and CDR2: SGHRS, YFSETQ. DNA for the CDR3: TGCGCCAGCAGCCAAAGGCCAGGTGGAACTAATGAAAAACTGTTTTTT. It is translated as CASSQRPGGTNEKLFF.

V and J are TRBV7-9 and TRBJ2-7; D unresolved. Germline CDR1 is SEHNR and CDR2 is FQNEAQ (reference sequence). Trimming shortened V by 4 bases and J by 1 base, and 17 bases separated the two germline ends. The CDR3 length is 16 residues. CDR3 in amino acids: CASSSRDIPESYEQYF. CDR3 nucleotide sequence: TGTGCCAGCAGCTCAAGAGACATACCAGAGTCCTACGAGCAGTACTTC.

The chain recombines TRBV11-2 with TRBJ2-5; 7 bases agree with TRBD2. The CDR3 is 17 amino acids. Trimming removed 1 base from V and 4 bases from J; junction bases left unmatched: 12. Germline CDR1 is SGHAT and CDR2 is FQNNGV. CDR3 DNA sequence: TGTGCCAGCAGCTTAGGGTCGAGCGGGATTTGGAGAGAGACCCAGTACTTC. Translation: CASSLGSSGIWRETQYF.

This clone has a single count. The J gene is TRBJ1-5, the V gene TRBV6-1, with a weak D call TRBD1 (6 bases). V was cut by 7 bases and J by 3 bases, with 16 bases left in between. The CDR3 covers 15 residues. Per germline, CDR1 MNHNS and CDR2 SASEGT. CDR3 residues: CASTQRGGNNQPQHF. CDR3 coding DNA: TGTGCCAGCACCCAGAGGGGGGGCAACAATCAGCCCCAGCATTTT.

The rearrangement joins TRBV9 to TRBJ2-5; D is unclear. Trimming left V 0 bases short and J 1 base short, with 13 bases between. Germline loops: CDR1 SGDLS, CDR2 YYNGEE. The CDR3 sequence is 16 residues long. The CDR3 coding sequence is TGTGCCAGCAGCGTAGTTCTGCGGCTAGTCCAAGAGACCCAGTACTTC. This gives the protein CASSVVLRLVQETQYF.

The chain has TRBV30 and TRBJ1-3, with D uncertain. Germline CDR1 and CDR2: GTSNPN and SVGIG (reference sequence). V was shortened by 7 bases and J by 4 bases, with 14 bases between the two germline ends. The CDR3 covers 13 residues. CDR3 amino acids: CASIWAGGNTIYF. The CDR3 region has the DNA TGTGCCTCCATCTGGGCCGGAGGAAACACCATATATTTT.

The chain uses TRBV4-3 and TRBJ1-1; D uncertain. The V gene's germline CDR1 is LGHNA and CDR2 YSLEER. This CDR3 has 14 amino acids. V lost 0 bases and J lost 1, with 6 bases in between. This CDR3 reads CASSQEQENTEAFF. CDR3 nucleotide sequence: TGCGCCAGCAGCCAAGAGCAGGAGAACACTGAAGCTTTCTTT.